These 13 T cell receptor beta chains came from one sample sequenced in a study of blood T cell repertoires in COVID-19. Assay: immunoSEQ multiplex PCR; the TCRdb copy retains only in-frame clones and omits some. This sample yields 60,000 to 80,000 clones, of which around nine tenths are seen a single time; more than 0.8% belongs to the top ten. Sequencing was carried out using peripheral blood. All receptors derive from a man aged 70-80 years with acute or convalescent COVID-19.

The chain joins TRBV7-2 to TRBJ2-5; D is possibly TRBD1 (5 bases). The CDR3 sequence is 15 residues long. CDR1 SGHTA and CDR2 FQGNSA come from the germline V gene. V was pared by 2 bases and J by 5 bases, with 15 bases between. DNA for the CDR3: TGTGCCAGCAGCTTAATGGTGAAGGACATGGAGACCCAGTACTTC. Protein sequence: CASSLMVKDMETQYF.

The V gene is TRBV5-4, the J gene TRBJ2-1; 9 nucleotides match TRBD2. The CDR3 is 15 amino acids. V dropped 4 bases and J dropped 6; count of bases not matched to a gene: 8. Germline V gives CDR1 SGHNT, CDR2 YYREEE (reference sequence). The CDR3 region has the DNA TGTGCCAGCAGCCCGGGGCGGACTAGCGTCAATGAGCAGTTCTTC. Translated: CASSPGRTSVNEQFF.

The V call is TRBV7-9, the J call TRBJ1-5; no clear D gene. This CDR3 region has 13 residues. V lost 3 bases and J 6 bases, leaving 9 bases between the germline ends. The germline V gene has CDR1 SEHNR and CDR2 FQNEAQ (reference sequence). The CDR3 nucleotides are TGTGCCAGCAGCTTTGACGGGTTTCAGCCCCAGCATTTT. It translates to CASSFDGFQPQHF.

This chain connects TRBV29-1 to TRBJ2-5; tentative D call: TRBD1 (6 bases). V gave up 4 bases and J gave up 7 bases, with 13 bases separating them. The CDR3 sequence is 12 residues long. The germline V gene has CDR1 SQVTM and CDR2 ANQGSEA. This CDR3 reads CSVGQVVGTQYF. In nucleotides, the CDR3 is TGCAGCGTTGGACAGGTTGTAGGGACCCAGTACTTC.

V usage is TRBV15 and J usage is TRBJ2-5; a possible D gene is TRBD2 (5 bases). Germline V CDR1 and CDR2: LNHNV, YYDKDF (reference sequence). Trimming left V 0 bases short and J 5 bases short, with 19 bases between. The CDR3 covers 17 residues. This chain's CDR3 is CATSRESPTRARETQYF. CDR3 in DNA: TGTGCCACCAGCAGAGAAAGCCCAACTAGAGCCCGGGAGACCCAGTACTTC. Using reference TRBV15 and TRBJ2-5 for the parts outside the CDR3, the full variable domain is DAMVIQNPRYQVTQFGKPVTLSCSQTLNHNVMYWYQQKSSQAPKLLFHYYDKDFNNEADTPDNFQSRRPNTSFCFLDIRSPGLGDTAMYLCATSRESPTRARETQYFGPGTRLLVL.

This rearrangement joins TRBV30 to TRBJ2-7; 10 bases map to TRBD2. V shed 4 bases and J 4 bases; nucleotides not matched to a gene: 16. Per germline, CDR1 GTSNPN and CDR2 SVGIG (reference sequence). This CDR3 is built from 17 residues. The CDR3 loop is CAWKFQKLAGFRYEQYF. The CDR3 DNA is TGTGCCTGGAAATTCCAGAAACTAGCGGGATTCCGTTACGAGCAGTACTTC.

The rearrangement links TRBV3-1 (or the pseudogene TRBV3-2) to TRBJ1-6; 9 bases are a match to TRBD1. Trimming cost V 0 bases and J 9 bases; bases outside gene matches: 3. The CDR3 totals 15 residues. Germline assignment: CDR1 LGHDT and CDR2 YNNKEL (reference sequence). This CDR3 reads CASSQDTGGSSPLHF. The DNA for the CDR3 is TGTGCCAGCAGCCAAGATACAGGGGGCAGTTCACCCCTCCACTTT.

The V gene is TRBV7-9, the J gene TRBJ2-7; TRBD1 aligns across 7 bases. The J segment lost 0 bases and the V segment lost 5 bases, leaving 7 bases of the junction unmatched. The germline gives CDR1 SEHNR, CDR2 FQNEAQ (reference sequence). CDR3 length equals 15 residues. CDR3 region: CASSGRDRSSYEQYF. DNA of the CDR3: TGTGCCAGCAGCGGCAGGGACAGAAGCTCCTACGAGCAGTACTTC.

V and J are TRBV3-1 (or the pseudogene TRBV3-2) and TRBJ1-5; 7 bases fit TRBD1. Trimming took 4 bases from V and 4 from J; bases not matched to a gene: 4. The length of the CDR3 is 14 residues. Germline loops: CDR1 LGHDT, CDR2 YNNKEL (reference sequence). CDR3 sequence: CASSRQGLNQPQHF. In DNA, the CDR3 is TGTGCCAGCAGCCGACAGGGCTTGAATCAGCCCCAGCATTTT.

The gene calls are TRBV2 and TRBJ2-2, with D uncertain. V gave up 4 bases and J gave up 6 bases, with 6 bases separating them. The CDR3 covers 12 residues. Germline V gene data show CDR1 as SNHLY and CDR2 as FYNNEI. For the CDR3, the DNA is TGTGCCAGCAGTGCAGGCCCCGGGGAGCTGTTTTTT. This translates into CASSAGPGELFF. The full variable domain, with the rest looked up from reference TRBV2 and TRBJ2-2, is EPEVTQTPSHQVTQMGQEVILRCVPISNHLYFYWYRQILGQKVEFLVSFYNNEISEKSEIFDDQFSVERPDGSNFTLKIRSTKLEDSAMYFCASSAGPGELFFGEGSRLTVL.

The rearrangement uses TRBV28 and TRBJ1-4, with 7 bases fitting TRBD1. Trimming took 6 bases from V and 8 from J; bases not matched to a gene: 6. This CDR3 region has 13 residues. Germline CDR1 and CDR2: MDHEN and SYDVKM. The CDR3: CASREGGEEKLFF. CDR3 nucleotides: TGTGCCAGCAGGGAAGGGGGCGAAGAAAAACTGTTTTTT.

The gene calls are TRBV9 and TRBJ1-2, with 7 bases fitting TRBD1. The CDR3 spans 14 residues. The germline V gene encodes CDR1 SGDLS and CDR2 YYNGEE. After removal of 3 bases from V and 2 bases from J, the junction contained 4 bases not matched to a gene. The CDR3 bases are TGTGCCAGCAGCGAGCAGGGGGGCAACTATGGCTACACCTTC. This sequence encodes CASSEQGGNYGYTF.

V and J are TRBV6-5 and TRBJ1-5; D remains ambiguous. The CDR3 length is 13 residues. V lost 2 bases, J lost 10 bases, and 12 bases lay in between. Germline CDR1 is MNHEY and CDR2 is SVGAGI. CDR3 bases: TGTGCCAGCAGTTACGGGCCCCAGGCACCCCAGCATTTT. This sequence encodes CASSYGPQAPQHF.